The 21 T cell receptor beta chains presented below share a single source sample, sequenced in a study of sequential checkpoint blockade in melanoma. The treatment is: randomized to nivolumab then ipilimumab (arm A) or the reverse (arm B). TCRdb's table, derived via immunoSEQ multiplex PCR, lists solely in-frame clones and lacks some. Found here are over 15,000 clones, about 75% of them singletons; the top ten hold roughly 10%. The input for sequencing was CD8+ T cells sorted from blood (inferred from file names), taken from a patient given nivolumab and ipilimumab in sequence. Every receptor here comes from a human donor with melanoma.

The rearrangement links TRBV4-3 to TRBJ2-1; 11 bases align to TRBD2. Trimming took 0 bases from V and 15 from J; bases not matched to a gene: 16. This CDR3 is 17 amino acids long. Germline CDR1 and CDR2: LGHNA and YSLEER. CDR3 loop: CASSQDWGWASGRIRFF. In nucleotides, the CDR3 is TGCGCCAGCAGCCAAGATTGGGGTTGGGCTAGCGGGAGGATTCGGTTCTTC.

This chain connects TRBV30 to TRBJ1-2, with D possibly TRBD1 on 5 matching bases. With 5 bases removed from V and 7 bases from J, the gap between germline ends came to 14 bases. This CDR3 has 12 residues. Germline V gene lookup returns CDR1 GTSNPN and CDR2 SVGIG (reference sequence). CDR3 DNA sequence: TGTGCCTGGGAGACAGTCAAGGGTGGCTACACCTTC. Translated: CAWETVKGGYTF.

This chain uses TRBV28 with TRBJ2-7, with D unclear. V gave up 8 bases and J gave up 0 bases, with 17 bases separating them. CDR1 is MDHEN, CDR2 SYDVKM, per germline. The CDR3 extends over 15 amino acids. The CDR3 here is CASRLYLKSSYEQYF. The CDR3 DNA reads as TGTGCCAGCCGATTATACCTTAAGAGCTCCTACGAGCAGTACTTC.

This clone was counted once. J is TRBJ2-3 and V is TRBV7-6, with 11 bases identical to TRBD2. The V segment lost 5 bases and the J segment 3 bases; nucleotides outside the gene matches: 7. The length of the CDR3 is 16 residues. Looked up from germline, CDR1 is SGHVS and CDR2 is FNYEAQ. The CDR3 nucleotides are TGTGCCAGCAGCCTGGTAGCGGGAGGGCTTACAGATACGCAGTATTTT. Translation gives CASSLVAGGLTDTQYF.

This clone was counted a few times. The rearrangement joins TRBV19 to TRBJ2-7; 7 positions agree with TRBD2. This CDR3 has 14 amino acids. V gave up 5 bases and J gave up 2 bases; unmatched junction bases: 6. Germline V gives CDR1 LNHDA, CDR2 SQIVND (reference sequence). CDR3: CASSWGGAPYEQYF. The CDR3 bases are TGTGCCAGTAGTTGGGGAGGGGCGCCCTACGAGCAGTACTTC. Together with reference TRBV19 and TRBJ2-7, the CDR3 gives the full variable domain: DGGITQSPKYLFRKEGQNVTLSCEQNLNHDAMYWYRQDPGQGLRLIYYSQIVNDFQKGDIAEGYSVSREKKESFPLTVTSAQKNPTAFYLCASSWGGAPYEQYFGPGTRLTVT.

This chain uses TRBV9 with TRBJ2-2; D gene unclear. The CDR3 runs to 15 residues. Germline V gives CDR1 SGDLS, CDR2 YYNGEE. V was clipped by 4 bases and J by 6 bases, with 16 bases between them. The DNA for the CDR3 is TGTGCCAGCAGCCCTTCCACCAGGTTGGCCGGGGAGCTGTTTTTT. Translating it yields CASSPSTRLAGELFF.

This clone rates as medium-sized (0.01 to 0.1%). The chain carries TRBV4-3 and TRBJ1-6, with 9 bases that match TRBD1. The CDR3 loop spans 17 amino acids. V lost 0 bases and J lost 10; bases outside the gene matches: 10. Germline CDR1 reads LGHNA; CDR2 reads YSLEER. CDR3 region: CASSQDGTGRSNSPLHF. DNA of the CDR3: TGCGCCAGCAGCCAAGATGGGACAGGGAGGAGTAACTCACCCCTCCACTTT.

The CDR3 sequence: CASSQGTGPQETQYF. CDR3 DNA sequence: TGTGCCAGCAGCCAAGGGACAGGGCCACAAGAGACCCAGTACTTC. The gene calls are TRBV14 and TRBJ2-5; 8 nucleotides match TRBD1. CDR3 length: 15 amino acids. Germline V lookup: CDR1 SGHDN, CDR2 FVKESK. The junction had 3 bases not matched to a gene; V was cut back by 1 base and J by 2 bases.

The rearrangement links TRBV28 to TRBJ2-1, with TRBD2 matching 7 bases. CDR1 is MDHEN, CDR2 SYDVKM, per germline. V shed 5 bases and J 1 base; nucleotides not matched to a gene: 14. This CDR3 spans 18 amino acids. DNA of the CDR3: TGTGCCAGCAGTGGGGTTTCCAGCGGGAAAGGGTCCTACAATGAGCAGTTCTTC. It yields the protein CASSGVSSGKGSYNEQFF.

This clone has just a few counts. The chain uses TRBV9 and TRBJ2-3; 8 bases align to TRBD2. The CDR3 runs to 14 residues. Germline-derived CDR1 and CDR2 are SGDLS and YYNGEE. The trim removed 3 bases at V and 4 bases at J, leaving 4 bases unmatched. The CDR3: CASSAGGGPDTQYF. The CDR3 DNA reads TGTGCCAGCAGCGCCGGCGGGGGGCCAGATACGCAGTATTTT.

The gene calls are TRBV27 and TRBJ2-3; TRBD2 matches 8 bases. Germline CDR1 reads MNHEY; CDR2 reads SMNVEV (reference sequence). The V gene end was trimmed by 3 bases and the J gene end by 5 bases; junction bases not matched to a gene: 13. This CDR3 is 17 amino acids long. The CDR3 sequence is CASSFGPLAGGGDTQYF. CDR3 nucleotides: TGTGCCAGCAGTTTCGGACCTCTTGCGGGAGGTGGAGATACGCAGTATTTT.

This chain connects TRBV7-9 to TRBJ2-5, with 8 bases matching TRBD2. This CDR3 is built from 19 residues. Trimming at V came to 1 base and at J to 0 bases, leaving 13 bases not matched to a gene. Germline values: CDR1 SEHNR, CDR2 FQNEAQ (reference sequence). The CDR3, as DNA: TGTGCCAGCAGCTTAGTAGAGGCAATAAGCGGGAGATACCAAGAGACCCAGTACTTC. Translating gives CASSLVEAISGRYQETQYF.

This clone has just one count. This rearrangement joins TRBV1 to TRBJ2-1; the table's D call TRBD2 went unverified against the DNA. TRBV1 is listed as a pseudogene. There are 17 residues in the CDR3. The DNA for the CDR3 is TGCACCAGCAGCCCTACCGGGACTAGCGGACAGTACAATGAGCAGTTCTTC. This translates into CTSSPTGTSGQYNEQFF.

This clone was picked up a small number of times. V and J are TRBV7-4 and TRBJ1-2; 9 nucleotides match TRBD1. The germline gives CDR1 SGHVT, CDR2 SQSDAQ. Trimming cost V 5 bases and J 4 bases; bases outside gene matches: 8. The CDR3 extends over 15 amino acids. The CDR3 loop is CASSGQGTLAYGYTF. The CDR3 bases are TGTGCCAGCAGCGGACAGGGGACATTGGCCTATGGCTACACCTTC. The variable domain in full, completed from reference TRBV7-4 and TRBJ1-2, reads GAGVSQSPRYKVAKRGRDVALRCDSISGHVTLYWYRQTLGQGSEVLTYSQSDAQRDKSGRPSGRFSAERPERSVSTLKIQRTEQGDSAVYLCASSGQGTLAYGYTFGSGTRLTVV.

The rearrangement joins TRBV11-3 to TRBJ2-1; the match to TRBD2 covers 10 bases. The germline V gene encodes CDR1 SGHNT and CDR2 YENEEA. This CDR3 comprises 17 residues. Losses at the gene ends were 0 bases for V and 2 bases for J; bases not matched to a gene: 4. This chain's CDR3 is CASSLDLGTSAYNEQFF. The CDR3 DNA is TGTGCCAGCAGCTTAGATTTGGGGACTAGCGCCTACAATGAGCAGTTCTTC. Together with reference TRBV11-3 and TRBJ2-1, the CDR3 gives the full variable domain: EAGVVQSPRYKIIEKKQPVAFWCNPISGHNTLYWYLQNLGQGPELLIRYENEEAVDDSQLPKDRFSAERLKGVDSTLKIQPAELGDSAVYLCASSLDLGTSAYNEQFFGPGTRLTVL.

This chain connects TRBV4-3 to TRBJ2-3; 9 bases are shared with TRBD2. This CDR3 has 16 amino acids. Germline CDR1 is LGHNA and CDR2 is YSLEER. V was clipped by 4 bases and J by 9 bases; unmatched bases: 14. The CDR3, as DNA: TGCGCCAGCAGCCCCTTCAGCGGGGGGACTAGGCGCACGCAGTATTTT. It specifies CASSPFSGGTRRTQYF.

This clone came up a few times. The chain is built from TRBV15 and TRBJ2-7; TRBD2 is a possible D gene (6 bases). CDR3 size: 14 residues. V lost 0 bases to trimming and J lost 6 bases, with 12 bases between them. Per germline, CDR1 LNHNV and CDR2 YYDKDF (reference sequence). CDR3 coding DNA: TGTGCCACCAGCAGAGATGTGGAGGGCGCCGAGCAGTACTTC. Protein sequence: CATSRDVEGAEQYF.

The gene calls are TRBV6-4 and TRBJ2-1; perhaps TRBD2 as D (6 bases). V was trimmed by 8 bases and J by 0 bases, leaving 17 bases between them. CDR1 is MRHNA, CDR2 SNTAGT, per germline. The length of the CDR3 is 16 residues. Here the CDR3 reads CASRRDGLSSYNEQFF. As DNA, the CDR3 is TGTGCCAGCCGGAGGGACGGATTAAGCTCCTACAATGAGCAGTTCTTC.

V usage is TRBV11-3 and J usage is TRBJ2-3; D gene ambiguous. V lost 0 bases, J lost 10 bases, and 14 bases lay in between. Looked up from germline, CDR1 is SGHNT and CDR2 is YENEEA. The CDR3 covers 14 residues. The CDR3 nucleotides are TGTGCCAGCAGCTTAGACCCCGCGAAGTCGGCGCAGTATTTT. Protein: CASSLDPAKSAQYF.

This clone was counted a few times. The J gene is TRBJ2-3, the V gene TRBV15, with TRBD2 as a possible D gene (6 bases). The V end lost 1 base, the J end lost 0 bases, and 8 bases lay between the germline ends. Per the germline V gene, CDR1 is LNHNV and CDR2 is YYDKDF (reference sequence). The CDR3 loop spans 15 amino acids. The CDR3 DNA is TGTGCCACCAGCAGAGCTAGCGCAAGCACAGATACGCAGTATTTT. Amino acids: CATSRASASTDTQYF.

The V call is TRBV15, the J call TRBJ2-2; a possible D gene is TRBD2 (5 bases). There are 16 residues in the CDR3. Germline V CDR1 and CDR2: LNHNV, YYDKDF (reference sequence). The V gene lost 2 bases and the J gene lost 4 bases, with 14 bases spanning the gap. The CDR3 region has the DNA TGTGCCACCAGCAGACAGCTAGCTCCCATCACCGGGGAGCTGTTTTTT. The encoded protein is CATSRQLAPITGELFF.